A selection of T cell receptor beta chains follows, all from one sample in a study of spatial heterogeneity in lung cancer. TCRdb reprocessed the 5' RACE reads via MiXCR and lists one record per CDR3 protein. Altogether about 4,400 distinct CDR3 sequences are present, 6.1% being singletons, with the ten largest covering around a third. The sample in question was lung tumor tissue, obtained at surgery. All receptors derive from a male donor with early-stage non-small cell lung cancer. CDR3s include the opening cysteine and the closing phenylalanine or tryptophan. Fields, in order: clone size, D gene, J gene, V gene, CDR3 DNA, CDR3 protein. A D gene is named only where the DNA matches it firmly. A row's size may be missing; if present it is once, few, many or a size class.

clone_size: -
d_call: TRBD1
j_call: TRBJ2-1
v_call: TRBV7-2
cdr3_nt: TGTGCCAGCAGCTTAGACAGGGGTCCCTACAATGAGCAGTTCTTC
cdr3_aa: CASSLDRGPYNEQFF

clone_size: many
d_call: TRBD1
j_call: TRBJ1-2
v_call: TRBV4-3
cdr3_nt: TGCGCCAGCAGCCAAGAAAATTCCGGGACAGGGAGTCATGGCTACACCTTC
cdr3_aa: CASSQENSGTGSHGYTF

clone_size: many
d_call: -
j_call: TRBJ1-3
v_call: TRBV11-2
cdr3_nt: TGTGCCAGCAGTTTAACCGGGGACACCATATATTTT
cdr3_aa: CASSLTGDTIYF

clone_size: -
d_call: TRBD2
j_call: TRBJ2-7
v_call: TRBV29-1
cdr3_nt: TGCAGCGTTGACGGCGGTAGCGGGAGAAGCGAGCAGTACTTC
cdr3_aa: CSVDGGSGRSEQYF

clone_size: many
d_call: TRBD1
j_call: TRBJ2-1
v_call: TRBV7-2
cdr3_nt: TGTGCCAGCAGCTCGGACAGGGGTGGCGAGCAGTTCTTC
cdr3_aa: CASSSDRGGEQFF

clone_size: many
d_call: TRBD1
j_call: TRBJ2-7
v_call: TRBV7-2
cdr3_nt: TGTGCCAGCAGCCCAGGACAGGGGAGAGAGCAGTACTTC
cdr3_aa: CASSPGQGREQYF

clone_size: few
d_call: TRBD2
j_call: TRBJ2-1
v_call: TRBV7-2
cdr3_nt: TGTGCCAGCAGCTTAGTTGGGAGGGGCTCCTACAATGAGCAGTTCTTC
cdr3_aa: CASSLVGRGSYNEQFF

clone_size: many
d_call: TRBD2
j_call: TRBJ2-7
v_call: TRBV28
cdr3_nt: TGTGCCAGCAGTACCCCCGGCGGGAGGGTATACGAGCAGTACTTC
cdr3_aa: CASSTPGGRVYEQYF

clone_size: many
d_call: -
j_call: TRBJ2-7
v_call: TRBV20-1
cdr3_nt: TGCAGTGCTAGAGACCCCAAGACCCGTACGGGCGAGCAGTACTTC
cdr3_aa: CSARDPKTRTGEQYF

clone_size: many
d_call: -
j_call: TRBJ2-7
v_call: TRBV11-2
cdr3_nt: TGTGCCAGCAGCTCCATAGAGGCCCGTTCCTACGAGCAGTACTTC
cdr3_aa: CASSSIEARSYEQYF

clone_size: few
d_call: -
j_call: TRBJ2-5
v_call: TRBV15
cdr3_nt: TGTGCCACCAGCAGAGATCAGGACAGCCAAGAGACCCAGTACTTC
cdr3_aa: CATSRDQDSQETQYF

clone_size: few
d_call: -
j_call: TRBJ2-1
v_call: TRBV7-3
cdr3_nt: TGTGTCAGCCGCCGGGACCCCTTGGGGGATGAGCAGTTCTTC
cdr3_aa: CVSRRDPLGDEQFF

clone_size: -
d_call: TRBD2
j_call: TRBJ2-2
v_call: TRBV5-5
cdr3_nt: TGTGCCAGCAGCTTGGTTTGGCTAGCGGGAGGGAACACCGGGGAGCTGTTTTTT
cdr3_aa: CASSLVWLAGGNTGELFF

clone_size: many
d_call: -
j_call: TRBJ1-1
v_call: TRBV18
cdr3_nt: TGTGCCAGCTCACACTCTATCGCAGAGGGTGGGACTGAAGCTTTCTTT
cdr3_aa: CASSHSIAEGGTEAFF

clone_size: many
d_call: -
j_call: TRBJ2-1
v_call: TRBV5-1
cdr3_nt: TGCGCCAGCAGCCTGCCAGATCTCTACAATGAGCAGTTCTTC
cdr3_aa: CASSLPDLYNEQFF

clone_size: many
d_call: TRBD1
j_call: TRBJ2-3
v_call: TRBV27
cdr3_nt: TGTGCCAGCAGTTTTGACGGGACAGCTAGCACAGATACGCAGTATTTT
cdr3_aa: CASSFDGTASTDTQYF

clone_size: medium-sized
d_call: -
j_call: TRBJ2-4
v_call: TRBV6-2/TRBV6-3
cdr3_nt: TGTGCCAGCAACCCCGGGCGAAAAGAAAACATTCAGTACTTC
cdr3_aa: CASNPGRKENIQYF

clone_size: many
d_call: -
j_call: TRBJ2-5
v_call: TRBV20-1
cdr3_nt: TGCAGTGCTAGAGAACCTAAGGCGGGTTCTAAGGAGACCCAGTACTTC
cdr3_aa: CSAREPKAGSKETQYF

clone_size: medium-sized
d_call: -
j_call: TRBJ2-3
v_call: TRBV29-1
cdr3_nt: TGCAGTGGGGAGGAGGCAGATACGCAGTATTTT
cdr3_aa: CSGEEADTQYF

clone_size: many
d_call: -
j_call: TRBJ2-7
v_call: TRBV5-4
cdr3_nt: TGTGCCAGCAGCAAGGGACGGCGAAGCTCCTACGAGCAGTACTTC
cdr3_aa: CASSKGRRSSYEQYF

clone_size: many
d_call: -
j_call: TRBJ2-2
v_call: TRBV29-1
cdr3_nt: TGCAGCGTTGTCAAGGTGGACTCGAACACCGGGGAGCTGTTTTTT
cdr3_aa: CSVVKVDSNTGELFF

clone_size: many
d_call: TRBD2
j_call: TRBJ2-7
v_call: TRBV29-1
cdr3_nt: TGCAGCGTTGGGGCTAGCGGGAGTTTCTACGAGCAGTACTTC
cdr3_aa: CSVGASGSFYEQYF

clone_size: -
d_call: -
j_call: TRBJ2-5
v_call: TRBV7-3
cdr3_nt: TGTGCCAGCAGCCCCCGGGCTGGCTACGAGACCCAGTACTTC
cdr3_aa: CASSPRAGYETQYF

clone_size: many
d_call: -
j_call: TRBJ2-4
v_call: TRBV28
cdr3_nt: TGTGCCACCTCTATAGAGGGGAAGGCCAAAAACATTCAGTACTTC
cdr3_aa: CATSIEGKAKNIQYF

clone_size: many
d_call: TRBD1
j_call: TRBJ1-1
v_call: TRBV5-5
cdr3_nt: TGTGCCAGCAGCCCGGGGGACAGGGGAGGCACTGAAGCTTTCTTT
cdr3_aa: CASSPGDRGGTEAFF

clone_size: few
d_call: TRBD1
j_call: TRBJ1-2
v_call: TRBV6-5
cdr3_nt: TGTGCCAGCACCCGGACAGGCCAAGGCTATGGCTACACCTTC
cdr3_aa: CASTRTGQGYGYTF

clone_size: many
d_call: TRBD1
j_call: TRBJ2-7
v_call: TRBV20-1
cdr3_nt: TGCAGTGCTAGTACCGACAGGGGGTACTACGAGCAGTACTTC
cdr3_aa: CSASTDRGYYEQYF

clone_size: many
d_call: -
j_call: TRBJ2-3
v_call: TRBV23-1
cdr3_nt: TGCCAAGCTCGGGCGGGACAAAGCACAGATACGCAGTATTTT
cdr3_aa: CQARAGQSTDTQYF

clone_size: many
d_call: -
j_call: TRBJ1-3
v_call: TRBV12-3/TRBV12-4
cdr3_nt: TGTGCCAGCAGTTTGAGGGCTCCCTCTGGAAACACCATATATTTT
cdr3_aa: CASSLRAPSGNTIYF

clone_size: many
d_call: -
j_call: TRBJ1-5
v_call: TRBV29-1
cdr3_nt: TGCAGCGTTGACGGCGGGGAACCCAATCAGCCCCAGCATTTT
cdr3_aa: CSVDGGEPNQPQHF

clone_size: many
d_call: -
j_call: TRBJ2-7
v_call: TRBV18
cdr3_nt: TGTGCCAGCTCACCACAGGTCTGGCTGGGGTCGGGCGAGCAGTACTTC
cdr3_aa: CASSPQVWLGSGEQYF

clone_size: many
d_call: -
j_call: TRBJ2-7
v_call: TRBV20-1
cdr3_nt: TGCAGTGCAAGGGACACCAGGCCCTACGAGCAGTACTTC
cdr3_aa: CSARDTRPYEQYF

clone_size: many
d_call: TRBD2
j_call: TRBJ2-5
v_call: TRBV6-6
cdr3_nt: TGTGCCAGCAGTCGGGGGGGGTGGACCCAGTACTTC
cdr3_aa: CASSRGGWTQYF

clone_size: medium-sized
d_call: -
j_call: TRBJ2-6
v_call: TRBV27
cdr3_nt: TGTGCCAGCAGTTTATCGGGAGGGGCCAACGTCCTGACTTTC
cdr3_aa: CASSLSGGANVLTF

clone_size: many
d_call: -
j_call: TRBJ2-5
v_call: TRBV20-1
cdr3_nt: TGCAGTGCTAGATGGGGCGGGGGCCACCAAGAGACCCAGTACTTC
cdr3_aa: CSARWGGGHQETQYF

clone_size: few
d_call: -
j_call: TRBJ2-3
v_call: TRBV20-1
cdr3_nt: TGCAGTGCTCGTCCCGGTGTGGGAGATACGCAGTATTTT
cdr3_aa: CSARPGVGDTQYF

clone_size: many
d_call: -
j_call: TRBJ2-7
v_call: TRBV6-6
cdr3_nt: TGTGCCAGCAGTTACTCAGGAGGGGAAACCTACGAGCAGTACTTC
cdr3_aa: CASSYSGGETYEQYF

clone_size: medium-sized
d_call: -
j_call: TRBJ2-7
v_call: TRBV27
cdr3_nt: TGTGCCAGCAGTTCGACCGCAGCCGGGGAGCAGTACTTC
cdr3_aa: CASSSTAAGEQYF

clone_size: medium-sized
d_call: -
j_call: TRBJ2-7
v_call: TRBV20-1
cdr3_nt: TGCAGTGCTAGAGATGAAGGAAGAAAGGGCTACGAGCAGTACTTC
cdr3_aa: CSARDEGRKGYEQYF

clone_size: large
d_call: -
j_call: TRBJ2-3
v_call: TRBV6-2/TRBV6-3
cdr3_nt: TGTGCCAGCGAGGCGGACTCAGATACGCAGTATTTT
cdr3_aa: CASEADSDTQYF

clone_size: many
d_call: -
j_call: TRBJ2-2
v_call: TRBV6-2/TRBV6-3
cdr3_nt: TGTGCCAGCAGTGCGCAGGGAATCGGGGAGCTGTTTTTT
cdr3_aa: CASSAQGIGELFF

clone_size: many
d_call: TRBD2
j_call: TRBJ2-7
v_call: TRBV28
cdr3_nt: TGTGCCAGCAGTTTGCACGGGGGCGGCGGGAGGGGCTACGAGCAGTACTTC
cdr3_aa: CASSLHGGGGRGYEQYF